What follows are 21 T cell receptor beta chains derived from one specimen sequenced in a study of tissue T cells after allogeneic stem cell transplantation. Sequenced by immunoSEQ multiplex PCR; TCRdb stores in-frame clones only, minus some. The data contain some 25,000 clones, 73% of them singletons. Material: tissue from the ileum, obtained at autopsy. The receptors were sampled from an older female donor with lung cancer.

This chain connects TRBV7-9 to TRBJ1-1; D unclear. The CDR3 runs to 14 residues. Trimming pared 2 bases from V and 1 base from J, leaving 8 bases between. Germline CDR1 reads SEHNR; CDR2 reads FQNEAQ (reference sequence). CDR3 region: CASSLSPGNTEAFF. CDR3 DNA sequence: TGTGCCAGCAGCTTATCCCCAGGGAACACTGAAGCTTTCTTT.

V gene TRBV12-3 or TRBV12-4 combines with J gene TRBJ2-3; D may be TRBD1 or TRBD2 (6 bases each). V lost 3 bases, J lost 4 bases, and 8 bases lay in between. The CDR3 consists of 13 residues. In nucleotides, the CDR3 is TGTGCCAGCAGTTTTGGGGGGCCAGATACGCAGTATTTT. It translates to CASSFGGPDTQYF.

In nucleotides, the CDR3 is TGTGCCAGCAGCCAAGATAGAGCAGCCAACACTGAAGCTTTCTTT. Translated: CASSQDRAANTEAFF. The chain carries TRBV3-1 (or the pseudogene TRBV3-2) and TRBJ1-1, with unresolved D. Germline CDR1 and CDR2: LGHDT and YNNKEL (reference sequence). Deletions cut 0 bases from V and 2 bases from J, with 10 bases between. The CDR3 length is 15 residues.

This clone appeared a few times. The CDR3 DNA is TGTGCCAGCAGATTAGAGTCCCCCTACAATGAGCAGTTCTTC. It specifies CASRLESPYNEQFF. The chain has TRBV6-5 and TRBJ2-1; D is unresolved. This CDR3 region has 14 residues. Trimming shortened V by 6 bases and J by 2 bases, and 11 bases separated the two germline ends. The germline V gene encodes CDR1 MNHEY and CDR2 SVGAGI.

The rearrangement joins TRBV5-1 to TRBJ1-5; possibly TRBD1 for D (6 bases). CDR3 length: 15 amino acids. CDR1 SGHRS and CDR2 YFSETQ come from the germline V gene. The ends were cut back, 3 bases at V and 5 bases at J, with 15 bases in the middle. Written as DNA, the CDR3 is TGCGCCAGCAGCTGGAGCCCGGGGGCGCATCAGCCCCAGCATTTT. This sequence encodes CASSWSPGAHQPQHF.

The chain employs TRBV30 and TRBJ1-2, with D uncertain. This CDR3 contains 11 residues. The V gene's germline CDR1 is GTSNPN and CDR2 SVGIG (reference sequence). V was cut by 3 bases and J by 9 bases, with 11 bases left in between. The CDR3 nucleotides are TGTGCCTGGAGCGCACAACAGAGCTACACCTTC. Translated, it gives CAWSAQQSYTF.

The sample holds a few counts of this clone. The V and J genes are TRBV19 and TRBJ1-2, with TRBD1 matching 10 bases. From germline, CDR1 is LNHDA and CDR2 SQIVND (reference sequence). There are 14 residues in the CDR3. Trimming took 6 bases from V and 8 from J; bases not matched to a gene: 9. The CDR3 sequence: CASSLTGGKSGYTF. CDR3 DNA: TGTGCCAGTAGCCTGACAGGGGGCAAGAGCGGCTACACCTTC.

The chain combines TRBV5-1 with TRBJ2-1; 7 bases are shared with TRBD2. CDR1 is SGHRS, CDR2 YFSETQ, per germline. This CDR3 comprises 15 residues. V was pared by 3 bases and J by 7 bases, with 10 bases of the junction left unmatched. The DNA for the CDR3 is TGCGCCAGCAGCTCGACTAGCAGCCATGGTAATGAGCAGTTCTTC. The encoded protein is CASSSTSSHGNEQFF.

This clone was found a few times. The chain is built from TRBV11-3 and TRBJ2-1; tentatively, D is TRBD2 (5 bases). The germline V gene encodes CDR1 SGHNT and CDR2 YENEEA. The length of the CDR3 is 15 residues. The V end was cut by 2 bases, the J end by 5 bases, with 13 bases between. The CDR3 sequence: CASSLSGISNNEQFF. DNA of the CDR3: TGTGCCAGCAGCTTATCCGGGATCTCAAACAATGAGCAGTTCTTC.

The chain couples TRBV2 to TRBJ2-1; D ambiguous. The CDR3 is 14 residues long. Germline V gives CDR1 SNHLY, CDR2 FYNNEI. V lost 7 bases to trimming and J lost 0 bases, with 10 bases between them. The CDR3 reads CASTSRYSYNEQFF. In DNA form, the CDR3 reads TGTGCCAGCACAAGTAGATACTCCTACAATGAGCAGTTCTTC.

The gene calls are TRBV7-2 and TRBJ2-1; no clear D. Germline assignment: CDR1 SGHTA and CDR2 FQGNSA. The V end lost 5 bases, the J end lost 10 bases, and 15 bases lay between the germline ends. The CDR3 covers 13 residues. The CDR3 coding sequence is TGTGCCAGCAGCCGCGGCCCCACGAACGAGCAGTTCTTC. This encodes CASSRGPTNEQFF. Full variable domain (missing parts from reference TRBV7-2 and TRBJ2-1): GAGVSQSPSNKVTEKGKDVELRCDPISGHTALYWYRQSLGQGLEFLIYFQGNSAPDKSGLPSDRFSAERTGGSVSTLTIQRTQQEDSAVYLCASSRGPTNEQFFGPGTRLTVL.

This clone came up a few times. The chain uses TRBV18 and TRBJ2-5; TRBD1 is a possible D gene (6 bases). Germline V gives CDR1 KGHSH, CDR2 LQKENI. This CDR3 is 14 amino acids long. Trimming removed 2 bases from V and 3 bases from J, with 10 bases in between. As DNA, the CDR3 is TGTGCCAGCTCACCAAGCCGACAGGAAGAGACCCAGTACTTC. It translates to CASSPSRQEETQYF.

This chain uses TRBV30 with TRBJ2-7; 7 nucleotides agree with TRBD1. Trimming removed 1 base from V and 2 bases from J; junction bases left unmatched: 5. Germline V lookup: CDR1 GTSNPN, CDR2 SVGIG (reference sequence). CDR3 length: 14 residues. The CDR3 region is CAWSDSTGTYEQYF. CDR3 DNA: TGTGCCTGGAGTGATTCGACAGGGACCTACGAGCAGTACTTC. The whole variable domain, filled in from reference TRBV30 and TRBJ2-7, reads SQTIHQWPATLVQPVGSPLSLECTVEGTSNPNLYWYRQAAGRGLQLLFYSVGIGQISSEVPQNLSASRPQDRQFILSSKKLLLSDSGFYLCAWSDSTGTYEQYFGPGTRLTVT.

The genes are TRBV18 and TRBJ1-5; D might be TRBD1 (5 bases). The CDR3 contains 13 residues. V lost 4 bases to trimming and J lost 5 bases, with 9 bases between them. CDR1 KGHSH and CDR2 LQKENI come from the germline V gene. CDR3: CASSLGGYQPQHF. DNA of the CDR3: TGTGCCAGCTCACTCGGGGGTTATCAGCCCCAGCATTTT.

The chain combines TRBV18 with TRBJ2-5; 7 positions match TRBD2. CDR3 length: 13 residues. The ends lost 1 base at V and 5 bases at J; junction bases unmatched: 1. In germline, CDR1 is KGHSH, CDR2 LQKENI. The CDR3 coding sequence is TGTGCCAGCTCACCACAGACTAGCGAGACCCAGTACTTC. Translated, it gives CASSPQTSETQYF. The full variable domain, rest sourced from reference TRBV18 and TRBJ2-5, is NAGVMQNPRHLVRRRGQEARLRCSPMKGHSHVYWYRQLPEEGLKFMVYLQKENIIDESGMPKERFSAEFPKEGPSILRIQQVVRGDSAAYFCASSPQTSETQYFGPGTRLLVL.

CDR3 sequence: CASSPDRGWGYTF. CDR3 coding DNA: TGTGCCAGCAGCCCCGACAGGGGCTGGGGCTACACCTTC. The V call is TRBV5-4, the J call TRBJ1-2; 8 bases agree with TRBD1. The CDR3 consists of 13 residues. J gave up 8 bases and V 4 bases, and 7 bases lay outside the gene matches. Germline V gene sequence: CDR1 SGHNT, CDR2 YYREEE (reference sequence).

For the CDR3, the DNA is TGTGCCAGCAAGGGCCGGGGGAACACTGAAGCTTTCTTT. Amino acids: CASKGRGNTEAFF. The chain combines TRBV2 with TRBJ1-1; no firm D call. V was clipped by 7 bases and J by 1 base, with 10 bases between them. This CDR3 is built from 13 residues. CDR1 SNHLY and CDR2 FYNNEI come from the germline V gene.

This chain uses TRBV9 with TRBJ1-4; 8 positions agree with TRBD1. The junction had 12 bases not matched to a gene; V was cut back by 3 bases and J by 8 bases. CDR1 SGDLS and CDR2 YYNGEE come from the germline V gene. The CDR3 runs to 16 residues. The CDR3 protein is CASSARAAGGKEKLFF. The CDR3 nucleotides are TGTGCCAGCAGCGCGAGGGCGGCAGGGGGCAAGGAAAAACTGTTTTTT. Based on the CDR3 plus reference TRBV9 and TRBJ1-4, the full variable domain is DSGVTQTPKHLITATGQRVTLRCSPRSGDLSVYWYQQSLDQGLQFLIQYYNGEERAKGNILERFSAQQFPDLHSELNLSSLELGDSALYFCASSARAAGGKEKLFFGSGTQLSVL.

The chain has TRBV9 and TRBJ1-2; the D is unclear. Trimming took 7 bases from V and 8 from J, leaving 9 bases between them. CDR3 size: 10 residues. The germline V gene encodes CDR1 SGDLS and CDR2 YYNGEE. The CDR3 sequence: CASAGPGYTF. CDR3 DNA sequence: TGTGCCAGCGCAGGACCGGGCTACACCTTC.

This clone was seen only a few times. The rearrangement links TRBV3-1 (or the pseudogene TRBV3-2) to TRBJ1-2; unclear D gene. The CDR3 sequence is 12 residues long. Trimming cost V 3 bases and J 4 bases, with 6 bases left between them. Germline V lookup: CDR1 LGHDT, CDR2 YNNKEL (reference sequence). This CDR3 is CASSHRSYGYTF. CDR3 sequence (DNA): TGTGCCAGCAGCCACAGGAGCTATGGCTACACCTTC.

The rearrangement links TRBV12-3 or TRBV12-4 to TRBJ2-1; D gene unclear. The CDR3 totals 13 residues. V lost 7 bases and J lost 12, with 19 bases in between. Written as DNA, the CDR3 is TGTGCCAGCAACCCTAAAATCTGGGGAAGGCAGTTCTTC. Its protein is CASNPKIWGRQFF.